The 20 T cell receptor beta chains below were found in one sample sequenced in a study of T-cell memory formation after mild COVID-19. TCRdb analysed the 5' RACE reads with MiXCR anew, one entry per CDR3 protein. The sample contains around 300,000 distinct CDR3 sequences, around 8% of which appear only once. The sample was PBMCs or a T cell subset sorted from them (not recorded which). The receptors come from a man aged 18 to 29 who had mild COVID-19 (a few samples of this study predate the infection). Cell type and time point are not known.

This clonotype was counted at least ten times. The chain links TRBV4-1 to TRBJ2-3; 11 bases line up with TRBD2. The V gene's germline CDR1 is MGHRA and CDR2 YSYEKL. The CDR3 is made up of 16 amino acids. With V trimmed by 1 base and J by 1 base, 1 base remained unmatched. In DNA form, the CDR3 reads TGCGCCAGCAGCCAAGCGGGACTAGCGGGCACAGATACGCAGTATTTT. This translates into CASSQAGLAGTDTQYF.

This clonotype was detected ten times or more. The chain has TRBV5-1 and TRBJ2-3; 8 bases match TRBD2. The CDR3 consists of 17 residues. Germline V gene lookup returns CDR1 SGHRS and CDR2 YFSETQ. Unmatched junction bases numbered 11, after V lost 1 base and J lost 4 bases. The CDR3 loop reads CASSLSVSGGPSDTQYF. The CDR3 DNA is TGCGCCAGCAGCTTGTCAGTTTCGGGGGGGCCGTCAGATACGCAGTATTTT.

This rearrangement joins TRBV20-1 to TRBJ2-2; possible D gene TRBD1, 6 bases. Germline loops: CDR1 DFQATT, CDR2 SNEGSKA (reference sequence). V was shortened by 4 bases and J by 3 bases, with 15 bases between the two germline ends. The CDR3 has 15 residues. The CDR3 loop is CSAIIGQWDTGELFF. In DNA form, the CDR3 reads TGCAGTGCTATTATAGGACAGTGGGACACCGGGGAGCTGTTTTTT.

This sequence joins TRBV12-3 or TRBV12-4 and TRBJ2-7; D may be TRBD2 (6 bases). This CDR3 contains 12 residues. V lost 0 bases and J 6 bases, leaving 6 bases between the germline ends. CDR3 DNA: TGTGCCAGCAGTTTAGCGCGGGGCGAGCAGTACGTC. Translated, it gives CASSLARGEQYV.

The chain couples TRBV3-1 to TRBJ2-3, with 9 positions matching TRBD2. The CDR3 extends over 14 amino acids. V dropped 4 bases and J dropped 4; count of bases not matched to a gene: 3. Germline V lookup: CDR1 LGHDT, CDR2 YNNKEL (reference sequence). CDR3 DNA sequence: TGTGCCAGCAGCCTAGCGGGGGACGCAGATACGCAGTATTTT. As protein: CASSLAGDADTQYF.

This clonotype has only one observation. The junction differs from germline at one of its ends, possibly a read error. The chain has TRBV5-1 and TRBJ1-1; 9 nucleotides align to TRBD1. CDR1 SGHRS and CDR2 YFSETQ come from the germline V gene. The CDR3 sequence is 12 residues long. This CDR3 reads CDSSRQGAEAFF. The CDR3 DNA reads TGCGACAGCAGCAGACAGGGGGCTGAAGCTTTCTTT.

Many counts were recorded for this clonotype. This chain connects TRBV7-2 to TRBJ2-1, with no clear D. Germline loops: CDR1 SGHTA, CDR2 FQGNSA. Trimming pared 3 bases from V and 7 bases from J, leaving 7 bases between. The CDR3 is made up of 12 amino acids. CDR3 loop: CASSFPPNEQFF. Here the CDR3 DNA reads TGTGCCAGCAGCTTTCCGCCGAATGAGCAGTTCTTC.

This chain links TRBV5-6 with TRBJ2-3; D may be TRBD2 (6 bases). CDR3 size: 15 residues. V was cut by 3 bases and J by 0 bases, with 11 bases left in between. The V gene's germline CDR1 is SGHDT and CDR2 YYEEEE. Written as DNA, the CDR3 is TGTGCCAGCAGCTGGAGGGGATCCAGCACAGATACGCAGTATTTT. Protein sequence: CASSWRGSSTDTQYF.

The table lists this clonotype with a few counts. The chain uses TRBV7-2 and TRBJ2-3; weak D call: TRBD2 (6 bases). The CDR3 length is 13 residues. V dropped 5 bases and J dropped 5 bases, with 11 bases sitting between them. Germline CDR1 and CDR2: SGHTA and FQGNSA. The CDR3 is CASSPRAGDTQYF. As DNA, the CDR3 is TGTGCCAGCAGCCCACGAGCGGGAGATACGCAGTATTTT.

This clonotype was observed a few times. This rearrangement joins TRBV5-1 to TRBJ2-1; D is perhaps TRBD1 or TRBD2 (5 bases each). Germline V gene data show CDR1 as SGHRS and CDR2 as YFSETQ. The CDR3 is made up of 15 amino acids. V was cut by 9 bases and J by 7 bases, with 23 bases left in between. CDR3 coding DNA: TGCGCCAACCCTCGGGGCTACTCCCGTTGGAATGAGCAGTTCTTC. Translating it yields CANPRGYSRWNEQFF. The full variable domain, completed using reference TRBV5-1 and TRBJ2-1, is KAGVTQTPRYLIKTRGQQVTLSCSPISGHRSVSWYQQTPGQGLQFLFEYFSETQRNKGNFPGRFSGRQFSNSRSEMNVSTLELGDSALYLCANPRGYSRWNEQFFGPGTRLTVL.

J is TRBJ1-6 and V is TRBV7-2; D may be TRBD1 (5 bases). The CDR3 is 15 amino acids. Germline CDR1 reads SGHTA; CDR2 reads FQGNSA. V was cut by 0 bases and J by 9 bases, with 12 bases left in between. The CDR3 region is CASSLALGLFSPLHF. CDR3 DNA: TGTGCCAGCAGCTTAGCTCTGGGGCTGTTTTCACCCCTCCACTTT.

The CDR3 coding sequence is TGTGCCAGCACCATGAGGGGGACGCCGAACACCGGGGAGCTGTTTTTT. This sequence encodes CASTMRGTPNTGELFF. This rearrangement joins TRBV6-2 or TRBV6-3 to TRBJ2-2, with D maybe TRBD1 (6 bases). The V end lost 7 bases, the J end lost 0 bases, and 15 bases lay between the germline ends. Germline values: CDR1 MNHEY, CDR2 SVGEGT. The CDR3 length is 16 residues.

This clonotype was detected many times. The chain uses TRBV19 and TRBJ1-5; a possible D gene is TRBD1 (5 bases). V was shortened by 2 bases and J by 8 bases, with 10 bases between the two germline ends. This CDR3 has 13 amino acids. The germline gives CDR1 LNHDA, CDR2 SQIVND (reference sequence). CDR3 DNA: TGTGCCAGTAGTATATTGGGACGGGAGCCCCAGCATTTT. Protein sequence: CASSILGREPQHF.

CDR3: CASSLGAWDTDTQYF. The CDR3 coding sequence is TGTGCCAGCAGCTTAGGGGCCTGGGACACAGATACGCAGTATTTT. The chain joins TRBV7-8 to TRBJ2-3; D gene unclear. The length of the CDR3 is 15 residues. CDR1 is SGHVS and CDR2 is FQNEAQ in the germline V gene. The V end lost 1 base, the J end lost 2 bases, and 10 bases lay between the germline ends.

The chain couples TRBV19 to TRBJ1-5, with 8 bases identical to TRBD1. V lost 4 bases, J lost 9 bases, and 11 bases stayed unmatched. The CDR3 totals 15 residues. From germline, CDR1 is LNHDA and CDR2 SQIVND (reference sequence). The CDR3 DNA reads TGTGCCAGTAGTACCCAGGACAGGGCCCTGGGGCCCCAGCATTTT. Amino acid sequence: CASSTQDRALGPQHF.

The V and J genes are TRBV5-1 and TRBJ1-4; 7 bases map to TRBD1. Germline V lookup: CDR1 SGHRS, CDR2 YFSETQ. The V gene end was trimmed by 3 bases and the J gene end by 6 bases; junction bases not matched to a gene: 8. There are 15 residues in the CDR3. This CDR3 is CASSSDPTGYEKLFF. The CDR3, as DNA: TGCGCCAGCAGCTCGGATCCGACAGGGTATGAAAAACTGTTTTTT.

This clonotype occurred a few times. This sequence joins TRBV5-1 and TRBJ1-2; D is ambiguous. The CDR3 is 13 residues long. Germline CDR1 is SGHRS and CDR2 is YFSETQ. V lost 1 base, J lost 4 bases, and 8 bases lay in between. CDR3 residues: CASSLPALYGYTF. The CDR3 nucleotides are TGCGCCAGCAGCTTGCCGGCCCTCTATGGCTACACCTTC.

A few counts support this clonotype. J is TRBJ2-7 and V is TRBV5-1; a possible D gene is TRBD1 (6 bases). CDR3 length equals 14 residues. Between the trimmed V and J ends, which lost 4 bases and 2 bases, there was a span of 13 bases. CDR1 is SGHRS, CDR2 YFSETQ, per germline. This chain's CDR3 is CASSTLQGPYEQYF. DNA of the CDR3: TGCGCCAGCAGCACCCTACAGGGCCCCTACGAGCAGTACTTC.

This clonotype was found many times. The chain combines TRBV25-1 with TRBJ2-5; 7 bases line up with TRBD1. The CDR3 length is 15 residues. Germline V gives CDR1 MGHDK, CDR2 SYGVNS. The ends lost 2 bases at V and 1 base at J; junction bases unmatched: 4. CDR3 DNA sequence: TGTGCCAGCAGTGAAGCGGACAGGCCCCAAGAGACCCAGTACTTC. This encodes CASSEADRPQETQYF.

The chain employs TRBV20-1 and TRBJ1-1, with no clear D. V dropped 4 bases and J dropped 4 bases, with 13 bases sitting between them. CDR3 size: 13 residues. Germline-derived CDR1 and CDR2 are DFQATT and SNEGSKA (reference sequence). CDR3 in amino acids: CSANSNSGTEAFF. Written as DNA, the CDR3 is TGCAGTGCTAACTCGAATAGTGGCACTGAAGCTTTCTTT.